This T cell receptor beta chain is drawn from a study of shared clonotypes between healthy human individuals (dated by TCRdb to 2018 to 2021). Describing the broader study: A couple of women and a few men aged 18 to 49 years were included in the cohort. To estimate repertoire size and how much clonotype sharing occurs between individuals, the study deeply sequenced the blood TCR repertoires of roughly 5 healthy adults. For each donor, three plates each were used for CD4 naive and CD4 memory, two plates were used for CD8 naive, and one plate was used for CD8 memory. Different laboratories and diverse techniques were used to prepare libraries and sequence TCR repertoires, to increase sequencing depth and limit assay-specific biases. Per donor, leukapheresis produced somewhere between about 0.8 and 9.5 billion PBMCs. General study outcomes and caveats: Because the study included a small number of donors, the genetic and exposure-history diversity represented was limited. Based on pairwise subsampling, the degree of clonotype sharing among donors was expected to be affected by sequencing depth. Across a few donors, about 5% of naive CD4, more than 3% of naive CD8, 2% to 2.5% of memory CD4, and 0.3% to 0.45% of memory CD8 clonotypes were shared. Only blood was sampled, and tissue TCR repertoires likely differ from those in blood. Estimated clonotype richness was generally larger for naive than for memory subsets. Incomplete sequencing was indicated by rarefaction of sorted-subset datasets, despite the large sequencing depth. Compared with non-shared clonotypes, the clonotypes found in all four sorted-subset donors had higher generation probabilities.

The donors were healthy, HIV-negative adults with no recently reported acute infections or vaccinations. All donors were Caucasian adults living in Nashville, Tennessee, USA. CD4+ T cells were enriched through magnetic negative selection, after which naive cells were positively selected on CD45RA and the remaining negative fraction served as the memory subset. After blood collection by leukapheresis, PBMCs were isolated using Ficoll-Histopaque density gradient centrifugation and then cryopreserved in the vapor phase of liquid nitrogen. Purity and quantity of every magnetically sorted T cell population were checked by analytical flow cytometry. Each sorted fraction had its genomic DNA isolated and then quantified by UV absorbance on a Nanodrop 2000c. Via the germline V gene, CDR1 is KGHSH and CDR2 LQKENI. Counting both end residues, the CDR3 totals 16 amino acids. The read is trimmed to its CDR3 DNA, 48 bases read in frame from base 1. Trimming at the junction amounts to 2 bases on V and 8 bases on J, and the germline ends lie 21 bases apart.

Turning to this clone: This clone's antigen is unknown. A clone one base away is much larger, so this may be a read error. The CDR3 end shows no conserved phenylalanine or tryptophan, and so a read error is likely.

Using the deep immunoSEQ assay, multiplex PCR amplified TCR CDR3 regions from genomic DNA. Extracted genomic DNA from each cell subset was spread evenly across all wells of several immunoSEQ 96-well plates, with each plate serving as a replicate. For sorted subsets, roughly 200 ng of genomic DNA, equivalent to 30,000 or so T cell genomes, went into each replicate PCR. Purified libraries were measured with a Qubit 3.0 fluorometer, size-checked on a Bioanalyzer 2100, and measured again with the KAPA Library Quantification kit. Every immunoSEQ 96-well plate was sequenced on a dedicated single-read 150-cycle Illumina NextSeq 550 flow cell. On the authors' methods: The immunoSEQ output contained only junctional sequences without quality scores, so filtering could not match that applied to full-length reads. Sequences were annotated with PyIR, a Python wrapper for IgBLAST v1.9, using IMGT germline references to assign V/J genes and CDR3. Reads were filtered out if the reads had weak V/J assignments (E-value above 1e-6), no CDR3, stop codons, out-of-frame junctions, or ambiguous translated residues. A V3J clonotype was defined by an identical inferred V gene, J gene, and CDR3 amino acid sequence. The percentage overlap between two repertoires was calculated by dividing the number of shared unique clonotypes by the size of the smaller repertoire. Repertoire richness was assessed with RTK rarefaction, the Chao1 estimator, and Recon v2.1 estimates of unobserved clonotypes. OLGA was used to compute generation probabilities for all TCRbeta clonotypes that the gDNA method yielded from a handful of donors. In its TCRdb copy, this immuneACCESS table keeps in-frame sequences only and misses some clones. Where compared with another copy, unresolved V genes explain less than half of these, and the others have no known cause. V and J calls and clone size are as listed in that table; D and trimming were resolved from the DNA. The sample has under 1,100,000 clones on record, under 80% of them singletons. The ten largest clones add up to about 1.5% of the sample.

The sample comprised memory CD4+ T cells sorted from blood. The meaning of the sample's cell subset or site label: CD45RA-negative fraction. This sequence was found in a man between 18 and 35 years old in good health. This receptor chain uses TRBV18 and TRBJ1-2; possibly the D gene is TRBD1, per 5 matching bases. The CDR3 sequence is CASSPFGGQGGGGYTS. The DNA sequence is as follows: TGTGCCAGCTCACCATTTGGTGGACAAGGAGGAGGCGGCTACACCTCC.